This TCR beta chain was identified during a study of human T cells and chemical hapten exposure. As for the study in general: Throughout the approximately 25-week study, diphenylcyclopropenone was applied weekly to the patients' scalps.

Time point here: pre-sensitization, week 0. The sample's treatment: therapeutic diphenylcyclopropenone sensitization with weekly scalp DPC. In its sample, this clonotype was seen a few times. A read error may account for a junction end that differs from germline. The CDR3 extends over 16 amino acids. Germline loops: CDR1 ENHRY, CDR2 SYGVKD. The library labeled individual cDNA molecules by adding unique molecular identifiers to them. A single record per CDR3 protein comes from TCRdb applying MiXCR to the RACE reads. The repertoire consists of about 290,000 distinct CDR3 sequences, with roughly 8% occurring once and the leading ten covering more than 1%.

Sequencing used whole blood, obtained in connection with sensitization to the hapten diphenylcyclopropenone (DPC). The sequence derives from a man younger than 35 with alopecia areata. Some clones in this sample may be carry-over from other donors' samples. The chain combines TRBV10-3 with TRBJ2-2; either TRBD1 or TRBD2 may supply D (6 bases each). CDR3 amino acids: CAIRVDSSATGGELLF. The CDR3 DNA sequence: TGTGCCATCAGGGTGGACAGTTCAGCAACTGGCGGGGAGCTGCTTTTT.